The TCR beta chain described here comes from a study of blood T cell repertoires in COVID-19. CDR3 length: 15 amino acids. V shed 5 bases, J shed 5 bases, and the junction held 10 bases outside the gene matches. Germline V gives CDR1 SGHNT, CDR2 YYREEE (reference sequence). This clone was counted ten times or more. The repertoire was sequenced with immunoSEQ multiplex PCR; TCRdb's copy has only in-frame clones and lacks some. This repertoire shows some 200,000 clones, about 86% found once; its top ten account for 0.7% to 0.9%. The chain carries TRBV5-4 and TRBJ2-3; 8 bases are a match to TRBD2. The source of this sequence is a young woman who had recovered from COVID-19. The specimen sequenced was peripheral blood. CDR3 DNA sequence: TGTGCCAGCAGTCATCTAGCGGGTGTGGGAGATACGCAGTATTTT. Translating gives CASSHLAGVGDTQYF.